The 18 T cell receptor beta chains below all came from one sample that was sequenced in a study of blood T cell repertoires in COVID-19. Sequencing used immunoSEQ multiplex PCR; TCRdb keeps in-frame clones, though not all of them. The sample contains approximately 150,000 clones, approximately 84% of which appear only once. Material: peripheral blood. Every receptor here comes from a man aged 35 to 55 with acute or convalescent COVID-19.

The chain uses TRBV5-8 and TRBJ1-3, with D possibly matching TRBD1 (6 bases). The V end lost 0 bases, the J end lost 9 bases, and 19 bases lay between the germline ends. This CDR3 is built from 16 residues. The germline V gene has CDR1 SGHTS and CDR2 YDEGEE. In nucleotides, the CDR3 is TGTGCCAGCAGCTTGGGGGCCAGGGGCTCTTGGGGCACCATATATTTT. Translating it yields CASSLGARGSWGTIYF.

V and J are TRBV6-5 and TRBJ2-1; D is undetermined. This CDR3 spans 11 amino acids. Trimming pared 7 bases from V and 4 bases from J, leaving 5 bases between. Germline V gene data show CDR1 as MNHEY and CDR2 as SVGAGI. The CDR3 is CASTSYNEQFF. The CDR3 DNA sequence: TGTGCCAGCACGTCTTACAATGAGCAGTTCTTC.

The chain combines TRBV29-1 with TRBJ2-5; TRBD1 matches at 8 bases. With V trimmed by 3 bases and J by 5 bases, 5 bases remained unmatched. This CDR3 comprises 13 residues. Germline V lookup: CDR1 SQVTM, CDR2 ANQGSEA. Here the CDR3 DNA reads TGCAGCGTTGAGGACAGGGTCACGGAGACCCAGTACTTC. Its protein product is CSVEDRVTETQYF.

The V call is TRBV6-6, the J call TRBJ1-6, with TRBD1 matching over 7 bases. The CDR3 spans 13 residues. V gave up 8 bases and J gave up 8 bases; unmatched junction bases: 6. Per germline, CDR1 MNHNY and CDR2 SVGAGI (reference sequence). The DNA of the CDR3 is TGTGCCAGCCAGACAGGGAAATATTCACCCCTCCACTTT. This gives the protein CASQTGKYSPLHF.

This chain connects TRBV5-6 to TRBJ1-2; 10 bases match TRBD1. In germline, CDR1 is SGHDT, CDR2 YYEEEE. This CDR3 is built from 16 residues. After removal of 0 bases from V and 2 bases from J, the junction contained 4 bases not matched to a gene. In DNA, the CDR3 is TGTGCCAGCAGCTTGGGACAGGGGGCAATCAACTATGGCTACACCTTC. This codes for CASSLGQGAINYGYTF.

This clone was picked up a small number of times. The CDR3 sequence is CASSRRVLTGIGDEQYF. The CDR3 DNA is TGTGCCAGCAGTCGCCGAGTCCTTACAGGGATAGGTGACGAGCAGTACTTC. This sequence joins TRBV6-6 and TRBJ2-7; TRBD1 might be the D (6 bases). The germline V and J ends were trimmed by 5 bases and 5 bases, with 25 bases remaining between them. This CDR3 has 17 amino acids. The germline V gene encodes CDR1 MNHNY and CDR2 SVGAGI (reference sequence).

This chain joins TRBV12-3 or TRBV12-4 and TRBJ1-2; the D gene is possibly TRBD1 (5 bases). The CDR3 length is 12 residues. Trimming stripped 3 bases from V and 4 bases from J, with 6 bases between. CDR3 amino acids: CASSFGAYGYTF. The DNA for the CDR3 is TGTGCCAGCAGTTTTGGGGCCTATGGCTACACCTTC.

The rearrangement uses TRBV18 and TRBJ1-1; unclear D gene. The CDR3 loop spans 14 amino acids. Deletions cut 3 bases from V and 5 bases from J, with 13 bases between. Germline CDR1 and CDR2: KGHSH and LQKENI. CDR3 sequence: CASSPQEGRTEAFF. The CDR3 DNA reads TGTGCCAGCTCACCCCAGGAAGGGAGGACTGAAGCTTTCTTT.

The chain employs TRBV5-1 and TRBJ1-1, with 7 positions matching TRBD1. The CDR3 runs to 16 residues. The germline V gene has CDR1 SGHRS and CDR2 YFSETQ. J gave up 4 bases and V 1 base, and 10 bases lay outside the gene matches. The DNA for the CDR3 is TGCGCCAGCAGCTTGCTAGGAGGGGGCCAAGGCACTGAAGCTTTCTTT. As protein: CASSLLGGGQGTEAFF.

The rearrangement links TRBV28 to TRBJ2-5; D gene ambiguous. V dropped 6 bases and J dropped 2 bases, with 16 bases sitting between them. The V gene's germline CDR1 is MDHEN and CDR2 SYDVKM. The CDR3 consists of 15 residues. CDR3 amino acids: CASSFSGNLQETQYF. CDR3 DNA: TGTGCCAGCAGCTTCTCAGGCAACTTACAAGAGACCCAGTACTTC. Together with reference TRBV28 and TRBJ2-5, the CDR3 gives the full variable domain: DVKVTQSSRYLVKRTGEKVFLECVQDMDHENMFWYRQDPGLGLRLIYFSYDVKMKEKGDIPEGYSVSREKKERFSLILESASTNQTSMYLCASSFSGNLQETQYFGPGTRLLVL.

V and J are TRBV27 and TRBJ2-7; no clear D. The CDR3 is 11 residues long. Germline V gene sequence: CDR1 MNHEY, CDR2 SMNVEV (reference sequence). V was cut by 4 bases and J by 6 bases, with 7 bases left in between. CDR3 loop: CASSSSLEQYF. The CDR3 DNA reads TGTGCCAGCAGTTCCAGTCTCGAGCAGTACTTC.

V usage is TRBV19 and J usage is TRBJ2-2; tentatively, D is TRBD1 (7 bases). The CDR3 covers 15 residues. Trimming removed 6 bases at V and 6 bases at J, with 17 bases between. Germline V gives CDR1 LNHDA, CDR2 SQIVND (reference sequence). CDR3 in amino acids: CASRNIRGAPGELFF. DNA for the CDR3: TGTGCCAGTAGAAACATCAGGGGGGCGCCCGGGGAGCTGTTTTTT.

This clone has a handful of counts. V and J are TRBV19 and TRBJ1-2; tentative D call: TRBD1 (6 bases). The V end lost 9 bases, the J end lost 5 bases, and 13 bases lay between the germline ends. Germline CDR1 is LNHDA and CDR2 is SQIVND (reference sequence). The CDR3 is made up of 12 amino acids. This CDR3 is CASGQTVYGYTF. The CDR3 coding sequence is TGTGCCAGCGGACAGACGGTTTATGGCTACACCTTC.

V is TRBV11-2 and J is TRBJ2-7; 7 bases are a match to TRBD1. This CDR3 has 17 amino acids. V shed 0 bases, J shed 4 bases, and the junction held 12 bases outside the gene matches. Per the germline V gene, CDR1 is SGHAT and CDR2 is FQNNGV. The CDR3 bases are TGTGCCAGCAGCTTAGATGGTGGGAGACAGGGTAGGTACGAGCAGTACTTC. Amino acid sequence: CASSLDGGRQGRYEQYF.

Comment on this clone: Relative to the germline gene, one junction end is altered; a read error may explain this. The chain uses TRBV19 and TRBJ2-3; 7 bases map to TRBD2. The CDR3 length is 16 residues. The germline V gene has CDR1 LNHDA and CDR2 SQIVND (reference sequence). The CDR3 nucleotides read TGTGCCAGCAGTATAGGGAAGCGGGGAGGCACAGATACGCAGTATTTT. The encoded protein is CASSIGKRGGTDTQYF.

The CDR3 is CSVYDRTGYTF. The CDR3 DNA is TGCAGCGTTTATGACAGGACTGGCTACACCTTC. The V gene is TRBV29-1, the J gene TRBJ1-2; perhaps TRBD1 as D (6 bases). The CDR3 spans 11 residues. The germline V gene has CDR1 SQVTM and CDR2 ANQGSEA. Trimming left V 5 bases short and J 7 bases short, with 11 bases between.

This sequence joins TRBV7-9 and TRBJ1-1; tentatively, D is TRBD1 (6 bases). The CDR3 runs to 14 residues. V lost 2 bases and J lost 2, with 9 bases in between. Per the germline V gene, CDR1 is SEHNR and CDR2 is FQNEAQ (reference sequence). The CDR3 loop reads CASSLQQGNTEAFF. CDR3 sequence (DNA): TGTGCCAGCAGCTTACAACAGGGAAACACTGAAGCTTTCTTT.

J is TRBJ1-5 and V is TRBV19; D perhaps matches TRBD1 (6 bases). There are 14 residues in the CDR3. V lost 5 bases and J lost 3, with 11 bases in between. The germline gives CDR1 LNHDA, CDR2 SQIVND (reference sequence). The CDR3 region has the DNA TGTGCCAGTAGTCCGGACAGCAACAATCAGCCCCAGCATTTT. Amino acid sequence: CASSPDSNNQPQHF.